This passage covers 16 T cell receptor beta chains from one sample sequenced in a study of cytomegalovirus exposure and HLA in healthy donors (dated by TCRdb to the late 2010s). Libraries were made using the immunoSEQ multiplex PCR assay. The immuneACCESS repertoire file appears here via TCRdb, limited to in-frame rearrangements. These files lack a portion of the clones; in checked studies, under half of the deficit traces to unresolved V genes, and the cause of the others is not known. The sample table shows around 200,000 clones, and about 81% are seen once. Of the sample, 0.95% to 1.5% is held by the ten largest clones. The sequencing input was PBMCs. These receptors were obtained from a woman aged 25-40 years in good health and CMV-seronegative.

The chain couples TRBV18 to TRBJ2-3; the D gene is possibly TRBD1 (5 bases). Trimming left V 1 base short and J 0 bases short, with 8 bases between. This CDR3 contains 15 residues. Per germline, CDR1 KGHSH and CDR2 LQKENI. This CDR3 reads CASSPRQWSTDTQYF. CDR3 coding DNA: TGTGCCAGCTCACCACGACAGTGGAGCACAGATACGCAGTATTTT.

This clone occurred a few times. The CDR3 nucleotides are TGTGCCAGCAGCTTAACAGACACCTATGGCTACACCTTC. This sequence encodes CASSLTDTYGYTF. J is TRBJ1-2 and V is TRBV7-8; unclear D gene. This CDR3 comprises 13 residues. The germline V gene encodes CDR1 SGHVS and CDR2 FQNEAQ. The V gene lost 2 bases and the J gene lost 4 bases, with 8 bases spanning the gap. The full variable domain, its missing parts supplied by reference TRBV7-8 and TRBJ1-2, is GAGVSQSPRYKVAKRGQDVALRCDPISGHVSLFWYQQALGQGPEFLTYFQNEAQLDKSGLPSDRFFAERPEGSVSTLKIQRTQQEDSAVYLCASSLTDTYGYTFGSGTRLTVV.

The V and J genes are TRBV19 and TRBJ2-7, with D perhaps matching TRBD1 (6 bases). V gave up 5 bases and J gave up 3 bases, with 11 bases separating them. The germline V gene encodes CDR1 LNHDA and CDR2 SQIVND (reference sequence). This CDR3 is 13 amino acids long. Here the CDR3 reads CASSPPGVYEQYF. CDR3 bases: TGTGCCAGTAGTCCCCCAGGGGTCTACGAGCAGTACTTC.

The CDR3 is CASSSTGEVQPQHF. CDR3 bases: TGTGCCAGCAGTAGTACAGGAGAGGTGCAGCCCCAGCATTTT. V is TRBV2 and J is TRBJ1-5; a possible D gene is TRBD1 (5 bases). The V gene lost 5 bases and the J gene lost 7 bases, with 15 bases spanning the gap. This CDR3 region has 14 residues. Per the germline V gene, CDR1 is SNHLY and CDR2 is FYNNEI.

J is TRBJ2-5 and V is TRBV18; TRBD1 aligns across 11 bases. Germline lookup yields CDR1 KGHSH and CDR2 LQKENI. The CDR3 is made up of 15 amino acids. J lost 4 bases, V lost 5 bases, and 6 bases had no gene match. The CDR3: CASSTPDRGRETQYF. CDR3 nucleotide sequence: TGTGCCAGCTCAACCCCGGACAGGGGGCGAGAGACCCAGTACTTC.

CDR3 in DNA: TGTGCCAGCAGCTCTGCGCCAGAGGGACCCCTCCACTTT. Its translation: CASSSAPEGPLHF. J is TRBJ1-6 and V is TRBV7-6; no clear D gene. V lost 4 bases to trimming and J lost 12 bases, with 13 bases between them. Looked up from germline, CDR1 is SGHVS and CDR2 is FNYEAQ. The CDR3 extends over 13 amino acids. The variable domain in full, with the rest retrieved from reference TRBV7-6 and TRBJ1-6, is GAGVSQSPRYKVTKRGQDVALRCDPISGHVSLYWYRQALGQGPEFLTYFNYEAQQDKSGLPNDRFSAERPEGSISTLTIQRTEQRDSAMYRCASSSAPEGPLHFGNGTRLTVT.

The CDR3 region has the DNA TGTGCCAGCAGACCCCAGGGGGGCGGCAATCAGCCCCAGCATTTT. Translated, it gives CASRPQGGGNQPQHF. The chain recombines TRBV6-6 with TRBJ1-5; the match to TRBD1 covers 7 bases. This CDR3 has 15 amino acids. Germline V gene data show CDR1 as MNHNY and CDR2 as SVGAGI (reference sequence). The V and J ends lost 6 bases and 2 bases, in that order; junction bases with no gene match: 7.

The chain is built from TRBV10-3 and TRBJ2-2, with 7 bases identical to TRBD2. With V trimmed by 0 bases and J by 5 bases, 6 bases remained unmatched. Germline V gene sequence: CDR1 ENHRY, CDR2 SYGVKD. The CDR3 sequence is 16 residues long. CDR3 in DNA: TGTGCCATCAGTGAGTCGACGGGAGGAGGAACCGGGGAGCTGTTTTTT. Translation: CAISESTGGGTGELFF.

This chain joins TRBV5-4 and TRBJ1-1, with TRBD1 as a possible D gene (6 bases). Trimming shortened V by 0 bases and J by 0 bases, and 12 bases separated the two germline ends. Germline V lookup: CDR1 SGHNT, CDR2 YYREEE (reference sequence). The CDR3 spans 16 residues. CDR3 nucleotides: TGTGCCAGCAGCTTGGTGCGCGGGGGCATGAACACTGAAGCTTTCTTT. This encodes CASSLVRGGMNTEAFF. Variable domain in full (rest from reference TRBV5-4 and TRBJ1-1): ETGVTQSPTHLIKTRGQQVTLRCSSQSGHNTVSWYQQALGQGPQFIFQYYREEENGRGNFPPRFSGLQFPNYSSELNVNALELDDSALYLCASSLVRGGMNTEAFFGQGTRLTVV.

The genes are TRBV7-9 and TRBJ2-7; tentative D call: TRBD1 (5 bases). CDR3 length: 13 amino acids. From germline, CDR1 is SEHNR and CDR2 FQNEAQ (reference sequence). With 5 bases removed from V and 2 bases from J, the gap between germline ends came to 10 bases. CDR3 bases: TGTGCCAGCAGCCTAGTGGGGCCCTACGAGCAGTACTTC. Protein: CASSLVGPYEQYF.

The chain is built from TRBV5-1 and TRBJ1-2; the match to TRBD1 covers 9 bases. Trimming cost V 0 bases and J 8 bases; bases outside gene matches: 8. The CDR3 contains 15 residues. Germline CDR1 reads SGHRS; CDR2 reads YFSETQ. The CDR3 nucleotides read TGCGCCAGCAGCTTGGGTGGGACAGGGCAGATGGGCTACACCTTC. This gives the protein CASSLGGTGQMGYTF.

The chain links TRBV29-1 to TRBJ2-1; 10 bases fit TRBD1. CDR1 SQVTM and CDR2 ANQGSEA come from the germline V gene. J lost 1 base, V lost 7 bases, and 10 bases had no gene match. The CDR3 is made up of 16 amino acids. The CDR3 loop reads CSGTPPGQGSYNEQFF. The CDR3, as DNA: TGCAGCGGAACGCCGCCGGGACAGGGGTCCTACAATGAGCAGTTCTTC.

The rearrangement joins TRBV27 to TRBJ2-1, with D tentatively TRBD2 (6 bases). CDR3 size: 20 residues. Germline V gene lookup returns CDR1 MNHEY and CDR2 SMNVEV (reference sequence). Trimming removed 5 bases from V and 0 bases from J, with 26 bases in between. Written as DNA, the CDR3 is TGTGCCAGCAGTCTCACTCGCCCCTTACGGAGGGTTAGCTCCTACAATGAGCAGTTCTTC. It specifies CASSLTRPLRRVSSYNEQFF.

This sequence joins TRBV9 and TRBJ2-3; 7 bases fit TRBD1. Germline V gives CDR1 SGDLS, CDR2 YYNGEE. This CDR3 region has 14 residues. The V segment lost 4 bases and the J segment 4 bases; nucleotides outside the gene matches: 6. CDR3 residues: CASSPRDRADTQYF. For the CDR3, the DNA is TGTGCCAGCAGCCCTAGGGACAGAGCAGATACGCAGTATTTT.

The sample holds a few counts of this clone. For the CDR3, the DNA is TGCGCCAGCAGCCGACAGGGAGCCACTAATGAAAAACTGTTTTTT. It yields the protein CASSRQGATNEKLFF. The rearrangement uses TRBV4-1 and TRBJ1-4, with 7 bases fitting TRBD1. From germline, CDR1 is MGHRA and CDR2 YSYEKL. This CDR3 is built from 15 residues. The V and J ends lost 4 bases and 2 bases, in that order; junction bases with no gene match: 4.

This rearrangement joins TRBV12-5 to TRBJ2-5; no clear D. The V end was cut by 0 bases, the J end by 1 base, with 6 bases between. CDR1 is LGHNT, CDR2 FRNRAP, per germline. The CDR3 covers 14 residues. CDR3 nucleotides: TGTGCTAGTGGTTTGGTCAACATCCAAGAGACCCAGTACTTC. It is translated as CASGLVNIQETQYF.